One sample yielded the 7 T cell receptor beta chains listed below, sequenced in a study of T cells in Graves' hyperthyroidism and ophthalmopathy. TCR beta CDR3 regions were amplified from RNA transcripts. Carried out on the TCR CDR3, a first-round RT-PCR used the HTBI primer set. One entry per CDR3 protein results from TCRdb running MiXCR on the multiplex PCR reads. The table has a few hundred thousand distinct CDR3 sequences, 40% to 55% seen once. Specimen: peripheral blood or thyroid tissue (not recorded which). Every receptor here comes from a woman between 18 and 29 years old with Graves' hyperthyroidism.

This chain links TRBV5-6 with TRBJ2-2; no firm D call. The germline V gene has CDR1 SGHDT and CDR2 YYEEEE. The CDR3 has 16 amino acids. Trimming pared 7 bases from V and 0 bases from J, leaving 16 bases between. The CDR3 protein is CASSTKTGSNTGELFF. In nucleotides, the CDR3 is TGTGCCAGCTCAACAAAGACTGGCTCGAACACCGGGGAGCTGTTTTTT.

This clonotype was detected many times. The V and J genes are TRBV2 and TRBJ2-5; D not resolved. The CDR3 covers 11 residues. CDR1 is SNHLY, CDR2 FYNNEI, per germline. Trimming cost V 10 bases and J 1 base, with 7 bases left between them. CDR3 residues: CATTFQETQYF. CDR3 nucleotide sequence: TGTGCCACTACCTTCCAAGAGACCCAGTACTTC.

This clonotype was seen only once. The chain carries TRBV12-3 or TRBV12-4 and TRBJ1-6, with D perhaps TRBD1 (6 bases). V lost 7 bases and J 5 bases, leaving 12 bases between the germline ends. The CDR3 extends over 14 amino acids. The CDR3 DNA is TGTGCCAGCACCCCCTACAGGGATAATTCACCCCTCCACTTT. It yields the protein CASTPYRDNSPLHF.

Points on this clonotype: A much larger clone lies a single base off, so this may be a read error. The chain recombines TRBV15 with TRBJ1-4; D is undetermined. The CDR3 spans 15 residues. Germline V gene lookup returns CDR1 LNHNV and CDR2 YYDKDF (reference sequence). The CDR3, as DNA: TGTTCCACCGGCGGGCCAAAAGCAACTAATGAAAAACTGTTTTTT. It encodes CSTGGPKATNEKLFF.

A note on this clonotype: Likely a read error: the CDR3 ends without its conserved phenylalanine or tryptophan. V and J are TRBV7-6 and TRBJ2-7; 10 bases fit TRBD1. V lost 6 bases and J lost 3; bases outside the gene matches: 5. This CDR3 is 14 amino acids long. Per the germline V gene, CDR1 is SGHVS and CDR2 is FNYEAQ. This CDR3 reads CASRPGTGVYEQYY. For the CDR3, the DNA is TGTGCCAGCAGACCCGGGACAGGGGTCTACGAGCAGTACTAC.

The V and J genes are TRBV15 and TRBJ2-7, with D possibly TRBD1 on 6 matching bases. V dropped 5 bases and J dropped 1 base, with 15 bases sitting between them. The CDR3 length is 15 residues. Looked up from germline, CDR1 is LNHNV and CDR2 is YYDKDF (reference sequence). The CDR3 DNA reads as TGTGCCACCAGCTCAGGGACAAGGGGTTCCTACGAGCAGTACTTC. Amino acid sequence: CATSSGTRGSYEQYF.

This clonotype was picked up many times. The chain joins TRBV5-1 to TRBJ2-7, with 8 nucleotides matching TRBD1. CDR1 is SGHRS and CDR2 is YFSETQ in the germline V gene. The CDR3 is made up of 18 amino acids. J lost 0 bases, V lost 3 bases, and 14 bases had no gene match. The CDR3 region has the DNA TGCGCCAGCAGCTATAGTCCCGGGACAGGTTCAAGCTCCTACGAGCAGTACTTC. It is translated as CASSYSPGTGSSSYEQYF. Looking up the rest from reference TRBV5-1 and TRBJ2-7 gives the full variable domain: KAGVTQTPRYLIKTRGQQVTLSCSPISGHRSVSWYQQTPGQGLQFLFEYFSETQRNKGNFPGRFSGRQFSNSRSEMNVSTLELGDSALYLCASSYSPGTGSSSYEQYFGPGTRLTVT.